These 24 T cell receptor beta chains originate from one sample sequenced in a study of type 1 and type 2 diabetes patients. Genomic DNA was the PCR template. Amplification of the beta chain CDR3 used 30 forward and 13 reverse multiplex primers. TCRdb passed the multiplex PCR reads through MiXCR, listing each CDR3 protein once. Of 250,000 or so distinct CDR3 sequences listed, approximately 50% are singletons. Sequencing was done on a sample of peripheral blood mononuclear cells (PBMCs). The source of these receptors is a man aged 18 to 29 with type 2 diabetes.

The rearrangement links TRBV20-1 to TRBJ1-3, with a weak D call TRBD1 (5 bases). The germline V gene encodes CDR1 DFQATT and CDR2 SNEGSKA (reference sequence). V was pared by 0 bases and J by 5 bases, with 11 bases between. The CDR3 has 14 residues. The chain's CDR3 is CSARDPGGRNTIYF. The CDR3 DNA follows: TGCAGTGCTAGAGACCCGGGGGGACGAAACACCATATATTTT.

The chain has TRBV6-1 and TRBJ2-3; D unclear. The germline V and J ends were trimmed by 4 bases and 5 bases, with 10 bases remaining between them. Germline values: CDR1 MNHNS, CDR2 SASEGT. This CDR3 is 13 amino acids long. The CDR3 region is CASSVGYGDTQYF. The CDR3 region has the DNA TGTGCCAGCAGTGTAGGGTACGGAGATACGCAGTATTTT.

V is TRBV19 and J is TRBJ2-1, with TRBD1 as a possible D gene (5 bases). There are 17 residues in the CDR3. The germline V and J ends were trimmed by 2 bases and 5 bases, with 19 bases remaining between them. CDR1 is LNHDA and CDR2 is SQIVND in the germline V gene (reference sequence). The CDR3 nucleotides read TGTGCCAGTAGTATACTTGCAGGGCCAATGGGGCACAATGAGCAGTTCTTC. Protein sequence: CASSILAGPMGHNEQFF.

This clonotype was picked up many times. The gene calls are TRBV10-3 and TRBJ1-1; D is unclear. Trimming cost V 6 bases and J 0 bases, with 17 bases left between them. The germline V gene encodes CDR1 ENHRY and CDR2 SYGVKD. This CDR3 region has 16 residues. CDR3 coding DNA: TGTGCCATCAGACCCAACCCGGGCGGTGTGAACACTGAAGCTTTCTTT. It encodes CAIRPNPGGVNTEAFF.

This rearrangement joins TRBV6-2 or TRBV6-3 to TRBJ2-2; D unresolved. Germline-derived CDR1 and CDR2 are MNHEY and SVGEGT. V lost 2 bases to trimming and J lost 0 bases, with 10 bases between them. The CDR3 has 16 residues. CDR3 sequence reads: CASSYRAGPNTGELFF. CDR3 in DNA: TGTGCCAGCAGTTACAGGGCAGGACCGAACACCGGGGAGCTGTTTTTT.

A few counts support this clonotype. The chain recombines TRBV11-2 with TRBJ1-2; the match to TRBD1 covers 11 bases. Germline values: CDR1 SGHAT, CDR2 FQNNGV. This CDR3 comprises 14 residues. Trimming removed 5 bases from V and 8 bases from J; junction bases left unmatched: 7. The chain's CDR3 is CASSSGTGGRGYTF. The CDR3 region has the DNA TGTGCCAGCAGCAGCGGGACAGGGGGACGGGGCTACACCTTC.

This chain uses TRBV4-1 with TRBJ2-5; D is unresolved. The CDR3 runs 12 residues. Between the trimmed V and J ends, which lost 2 bases and 5 bases, there was a span of 6 bases. Germline values: CDR1 MGHRA, CDR2 YSYEKL. The CDR3 coding sequence is TGCGCCAGCAGCCAACCGCAGGAGACCCAGTACTTC. Translation: CASSQPQETQYF.

The V gene is TRBV15, the J gene TRBJ2-1, with D uncertain. The CDR3 runs to 11 residues. Trimming removed 3 bases from V and 6 bases from J, with 3 bases in between. Germline V gene lookup returns CDR1 LNHNV and CDR2 YYDKDF (reference sequence). This CDR3 is CATSRVNEQFF. The CDR3, as DNA: TGTGCCACCAGCAGGGTCAATGAGCAGTTCTTC.

The chain uses TRBV7-9 and TRBJ1-6; D gene uncertain. Germline V gene lookup returns CDR1 SEHNR and CDR2 FQNEAQ (reference sequence). V was clipped by 5 bases and J by 5 bases, with 19 bases between them. This CDR3 comprises 17 residues. Here the CDR3 reads CASSPGSEPWDNSPLHF. The CDR3 nucleotides are TGTGCCAGCAGCCCCGGGTCGGAACCATGGGATAATTCACCCCTCCACTTT.

This clonotype turned up a few times. The genes are TRBV4-2 and TRBJ2-7; TRBD1 agrees at 9 bases. V shed 4 bases, J shed 5 bases, and the junction held 9 bases outside the gene matches. The CDR3 has 15 residues. Germline CDR1 is LGHNA and CDR2 is YNFKEQ. Here the CDR3 reads CASSLKTGGHDEQYF. The CDR3, as DNA: TGTGCCAGCAGCCTCAAGACAGGGGGGCACGACGAGCAGTACTTC.

The chain links TRBV6-5 to TRBJ2-7; D not certain. The CDR3 is 13 amino acids. The germline V gene encodes CDR1 MNHEY and CDR2 SVGAGI. V lost 8 bases, J lost 5 bases, and 16 bases lay in between. This CDR3 reads CASCKDQANEQYF. CDR3 coding DNA: TGTGCCAGCTGTAAGGACCAGGCCAACGAGCAGTACTTC.

The V and J genes are TRBV30 and TRBJ1-5, with D uncertain. The V and J ends lost 0 bases and 4 bases respectively, with 7 bases between them. Germline loops: CDR1 GTSNPN, CDR2 SVGIG (reference sequence). The CDR3 extends over 13 amino acids. CDR3 protein: CAWSVAENQPQHF. The CDR3 DNA reads as TGTGCCTGGAGTGTAGCTGAGAATCAGCCCCAGCATTTT.

Turning to this clonotype: A junction boundary mismatches the germline segment, possibly from a read error. The chain employs TRBV6-6 and TRBJ2-5, with TRBD2 matching over 14 bases. Germline V gene data show CDR1 as MNHNY and CDR2 as SVGAGI (reference sequence). This CDR3 is 16 amino acids long. CDR3 protein: CASRLAGGWDQGTQYF. Written as DNA, the CDR3 is TGTGCCAGCCGACTAGCGGGAGGGTGGGACCAAGGGACCCAGTACTTC.

For this clonotype: The junction and the germline gene differ at one end; a read error may be behind it. The chain links TRBV20-1 to TRBJ1-1, with unresolved D. CDR1 DFQATT and CDR2 SNEGSKA come from the germline V gene (reference sequence). This CDR3 has 11 residues. CDR3 amino acids: CSASFSTEAFF. The CDR3 region has the DNA TGCAGTGCTAGTTTCAGCACCGAAGCTTTCTTC.

This clonotype appeared a single time. The V call is TRBV30, the J call TRBJ2-5; TRBD2 is a possible D gene (6 bases). The closer fit of TRBJ2-1 to the DNA end suggests the J call may be wrong. CDR3 length equals 14 residues. Germline loops: CDR1 GTSNPN, CDR2 SVGIG (reference sequence). The CDR3 is CAWKASDWGDEQFF. CDR3 bases: TGTGCCTGGAAGGCTAGCGACTGGGGCGATGAGCAGTTCTTC.

The J gene is TRBJ2-3, the V gene TRBV7-3; D gene uncertain. Per the germline V gene, CDR1 is SGHTA and CDR2 is FQGTGA. CDR3 length: 15 amino acids. Trimming stripped 2 bases from V and 0 bases from J, with 9 bases between. The CDR3 loop is CASSLGIGSTDTQYF. In DNA form, the CDR3 reads TGTGCCAGCAGCTTAGGGATAGGGAGCACAGATACGCAGTATTTT.

This clonotype was observed a handful of times. The chain carries TRBV28 and TRBJ2-7; no firm D call. Germline CDR1 reads MDHEN; CDR2 reads SYDVKM. The V and J ends lost 8 bases and 3 bases respectively, with 11 bases between them. The CDR3 is 12 residues long. The CDR3 DNA is TGTGCCAGCCCAACGCGGTTCTACGAGCAGTACTTC. Amino acid sequence: CASPTRFYEQYF.

This clonotype occurred a few times. The CDR3, as DNA: TGTGCCAGCAGCCAGAGCGCGGGGGGGGCGTCTAAAGAGACCCAGTACTTC. It translates to CASSQSAGGASKETQYF. The chain combines TRBV7-6 with TRBJ2-5; TRBD2 aligns across 9 bases. V lost 5 bases and J lost 3; bases outside the gene matches: 13. Germline-derived CDR1 and CDR2 are SGHVS and FNYEAQ. The CDR3 has 17 amino acids.

The V call is TRBV6-6, the J call TRBJ1-4; 10 bases map to TRBD1. The CDR3 runs 15 residues. The V gene end was trimmed by 1 base and the J gene end by 8 bases; junction bases not matched to a gene: 4. Germline loops: CDR1 MNHNY, CDR2 SVGAGI (reference sequence). For the CDR3, the DNA is TGTGCCAGCAGTTACTTCGGACAGGGGGGCGAAAAACTGTTTTTT. Protein: CASSYFGQGGEKLFF.

The chain joins TRBV7-3 to TRBJ2-7; a possible D gene is TRBD1 (6 bases). The CDR3 covers 13 residues. Germline CDR1 SGHTA, CDR2 FQGTGA. The V and J ends lost 3 bases and 5 bases respectively, with 11 bases between them. The CDR3 region is CASSFTRGHEQYF. Written as DNA, the CDR3 is TGTGCCAGCAGCTTTACCAGGGGCCACGAGCAGTACTTC.

This clonotype was observed a single time. The chain couples TRBV27 to TRBJ2-7; TRBD2 aligns across 8 bases. Germline trimming cut 5 bases from V and 0 bases from J; bases unmatched to any gene: 12. The CDR3 loop spans 17 amino acids. Per the germline V gene, CDR1 is MNHEY and CDR2 is SMNVEV (reference sequence). Written as DNA, the CDR3 is TGTGCCAGCAGTGCCACGGGGGGGTTTTTTGCCTCCTACGAGCAGTACTTC. It specifies CASSATGGFFASYEQYF.

The chain joins TRBV28 to TRBJ2-1; 14 bases are a match to TRBD2. Germline V gives CDR1 MDHEN, CDR2 SYDVKM. V trimming: 6 bases; J trimming: 8 bases; junction bases outside the gene matches: 9. This CDR3 region has 16 residues. In nucleotides, the CDR3 is TGTGCCAGCAGATCCCCGGGACTAGCGGGAGTCGATGAGCAGTTCTTC. Residues: CASRSPGLAGVDEQFF.

This clonotype has only a few counts. The chain uses TRBV27 and TRBJ2-5, with unresolved D. The CDR3 loop spans 13 amino acids. V was pared by 5 bases and J by 0 bases, with 7 bases between. CDR1 is MNHEY, CDR2 SMNVEV, per germline (reference sequence). CDR3 DNA sequence: TGTGCCAGCAGTCCACGGTACCAAGAGACCCAGTACTTC. This codes for CASSPRYQETQYF.

The gene calls are TRBV28 and TRBJ2-7; maybe TRBD1 (6 bases). CDR1 MDHEN and CDR2 SYDVKM come from the germline V gene. V lost 2 bases and J 6 bases, leaving 23 bases between the germline ends. The CDR3 contains 17 residues. The CDR3 sequence is CASSLSWGLSGVREQYF. The CDR3 DNA follows: TGTGCCAGCAGTTTAAGCTGGGGGCTTTCCGGGGTCCGCGAGCAGTACTTC.